The 13 T cell receptor beta chains below were found in one sample sequenced in a study of cytomegalovirus exposure and HLA in healthy donors. The PCR was carried out with 60 Vbeta primers and 13 Jbeta primers. TCRdb's table, derived via immunoSEQ multiplex PCR, lists solely in-frame clones and lacks some. Its table lists 180,000 or so clones. Sequencing was carried out using PBMCs. Source of these receptors: a woman in her late teens or twenties in good health and CMV-seropositive.

The CDR3 is CASSQDLLIYEQYF. DNA of the CDR3: TGTGCCAGCAGCCAAGATCTACTAATCTACGAGCAGTACTTC. V gene TRBV4-2 combines with J gene TRBJ2-7, with unresolved D. Germline loops: CDR1 LGHNA, CDR2 YNFKEQ. The CDR3 runs 14 residues. V was clipped by 0 bases and J by 3 bases, with 9 bases between them.

The chain combines TRBV19 with TRBJ1-5; maybe TRBD1 (6 bases). Germline CDR1 reads LNHDA; CDR2 reads SQIVND (reference sequence). The CDR3 consists of 14 residues. Trimming pared 5 bases from V and 2 bases from J, leaving 10 bases between. The CDR3 nucleotides read TGTGCCAGTAGTCCAGGGGCTGGCAATCAGCCCCAGCATTTT. The encoded protein is CASSPGAGNQPQHF.

The chain recombines TRBV6-1 with TRBJ1-1; D not certain. This CDR3 has 15 residues. The V end was cut by 10 bases, the J end by 3 bases, with 21 bases between. Germline-derived CDR1 and CDR2 are MNHNS and SASEGT. The CDR3 loop is CATLRAGGVYTEAFF. CDR3 nucleotide sequence: TGTGCCACTCTCCGGGCAGGAGGAGTATACACTGAAGCTTTCTTT.

This sequence joins TRBV30 and TRBJ1-2; the match to TRBD1 covers 10 bases. The CDR3 is made up of 14 amino acids. Trimming at V came to 2 bases and at J to 8 bases, leaving 8 bases not matched to a gene. Germline V gene data show CDR1 as GTSNPN and CDR2 as SVGIG (reference sequence). As DNA, the CDR3 is TGTGCCTGGAGTTGGGACAGGGGTGTTTGGGGCTACACCTTC. Its protein product is CAWSWDRGVWGYTF. Combining the CDR3 with reference TRBV30 and TRBJ1-2 gives the whole variable domain SQTIHQWPATLVQPVGSPLSLECTVEGTSNPNLYWYRQAAGRGLQLLFYSVGIGQISSEVPQNLSASRPQDRQFILSSKKLLLSDSGFYLCAWSWDRGVWGYTFGSGTRLTVV.

The chain uses TRBV23-1 and TRBJ1-1; 7 bases match TRBD1. TRBV23-1 is noted as an ORF with a role that remains uncertain. Trimming cost V 3 bases and J 0 bases; bases outside gene matches: 4. The CDR3 has 15 amino acids. The CDR3 loop is CASSHPGQMNTEAFF. CDR3 nucleotides: TGCGCCAGCAGTCACCCGGGACAGATGAACACTGAAGCTTTCTTT.

The V call is TRBV10-2, the J call TRBJ2-7; 14 bases agree with TRBD2. The CDR3 consists of 15 residues. Germline values: CDR1 WSHSY, CDR2 SAAADI. With 8 bases clipped from V and 0 bases from J, the junction kept 3 bases outside the gene matches. CDR3 in amino acids: CASRGLAGVSYEQYF. The CDR3 region has the DNA TGCGCCAGCCGGGGACTAGCGGGAGTCTCCTACGAGCAGTACTTC.

The V gene is TRBV2, the J gene TRBJ2-1; D remains ambiguous. The CDR3 spans 12 residues. CDR1 SNHLY and CDR2 FYNNEI come from the germline V gene. The ends were cut back, 7 bases at V and 3 bases at J, with 7 bases in the middle. The CDR3 DNA follows: TGTGCCAGCAACCCCTACTACAATGAGCAGTTCTTC. Residues: CASNPYYNEQFF.

This rearrangement joins TRBV5-1 to TRBJ2-1, with D tentatively TRBD1 (7 bases). The V and J ends lost 2 bases and 6 bases respectively, with 9 bases between them. There are 13 residues in the CDR3. CDR1 SGHRS and CDR2 YFSETQ come from the germline V gene. The DNA for the CDR3 is TGCGCCAGCAGCTTTCAGGGGGGCAATGAGCAGTTCTTC. Its translation is CASSFQGGNEQFF.

The V call is TRBV10-3, the J call TRBJ1-4; 7 positions agree with TRBD1. The CDR3 sequence is 15 residues long. Germline V CDR1 and CDR2: ENHRY, SYGVKD. With V trimmed by 5 bases and J by 0 bases, 3 bases remained unmatched. The CDR3 loop reads CAISPDRATNEKLFF. CDR3 nucleotide sequence: TGTGCCATCAGTCCCGACAGGGCAACTAATGAAAAACTGTTTTTT.

Note on this clone: Additional DNA sequences in this sample encode the identical CDR3. CDR3 DNA sequence: TGTGCCAGCAGCCCCGGGACAGGGTTCTCCTACGAGCAGTACTTC. This gives the protein CASSPGTGFSYEQYF. The rearrangement uses TRBV6-6 and TRBJ2-7, with 9 bases identical to TRBD1. The CDR3 is made up of 15 amino acids. Germline-derived CDR1 and CDR2 are MNHNY and SVGAGI (reference sequence). Trimming removed 6 bases from V and 0 bases from J; junction bases left unmatched: 6.

This chain joins TRBV7-2 and TRBJ1-2; D is undetermined. CDR3 size: 15 residues. CDR1 and CDR2 (germline): SGHTA, FQGNSA. V lost 2 bases and J lost 0, with 10 bases in between. The CDR3 coding sequence is TGTGCCAGCAGCTTATACCTCGGGGCTAACTATGGCTACACCTTC. Residues: CASSLYLGANYGYTF. Filled out from reference TRBV7-2 and TRBJ1-2, the complete variable domain reads GAGVSQSPSNKVTEKGKDVELRCDPISGHTALYWYRQSLGQGLEFLIYFQGNSAPDKSGLPSDRFSAERTGGSVSTLTIQRTQQEDSAVYLCASSLYLGANYGYTFGSGTRLTVV.

This chain joins TRBV5-8 and TRBJ1-1, with TRBD1 as a possible D gene (6 bases). Germline values: CDR1 SGHTS, CDR2 YDEGEE. Trimming shortened V by 0 bases and J by 4 bases, and 7 bases separated the two germline ends. The CDR3 runs 13 residues. CDR3 protein: CASSLDRVTEAFF. The CDR3, as DNA: TGTGCCAGCAGCTTGGACAGGGTCACTGAAGCTTTCTTT. Full variable domain (rest looked up from reference TRBV5-8 and TRBJ1-1): EAGVTQSPTHLIKTRGQQATLRCSPISGHTSVYWYQQALGLGLQFLLWYDEGEERNRGNFPPRFSGRQFPNYSSELNVNALELEDSALYLCASSLDRVTEAFFGQGTRLTVV.

This chain joins TRBV18 and TRBJ1-1; D unresolved. With 3 bases removed from V and 3 bases from J, the gap between germline ends came to 11 bases. The V gene's germline CDR1 is KGHSH and CDR2 LQKENI. The CDR3 is 14 amino acids. In DNA form, the CDR3 reads TGTGCCAGCTCACCGAAAGACACCCACACTGAAGCTTTCTTT. This gives the protein CASSPKDTHTEAFF.